This TCR beta chain stems from a study of patients and donors after allogeneic stem cell transplantation. CDR3 length equals 14 residues. The germline CDR1 and CDR2 sequences are SGHRS and YFSETQ. V was trimmed by 4 bases and J by 5 bases, leaving 15 bases between them. Only a few counts were recorded for this clonotype. TCRdb re-analysed the RT-PCR reads in MiXCR, keeping a single row per CDR3 protein. The table records 920,000 or so distinct CDR3 sequences, about a sixth of them present only once. The sample taken for sequencing was blood, either unsorted or a sorted T cell fraction (not recorded which). The receptor was isolated from a human donor who was either an allogeneic HSCT recipient or a stem cell or donor lymphocyte infusion donor (not recorded which). It is not recorded whose cells these are; they may come from a transplant donor. This chain uses TRBV5-1 with TRBJ2-5; D is uncertain. This CDR3 is CASSTDGVGETQYF. The CDR3, as DNA: TGCGCCAGCAGCACGGACGGCGTTGGGGAGACCCAGTACTTC.